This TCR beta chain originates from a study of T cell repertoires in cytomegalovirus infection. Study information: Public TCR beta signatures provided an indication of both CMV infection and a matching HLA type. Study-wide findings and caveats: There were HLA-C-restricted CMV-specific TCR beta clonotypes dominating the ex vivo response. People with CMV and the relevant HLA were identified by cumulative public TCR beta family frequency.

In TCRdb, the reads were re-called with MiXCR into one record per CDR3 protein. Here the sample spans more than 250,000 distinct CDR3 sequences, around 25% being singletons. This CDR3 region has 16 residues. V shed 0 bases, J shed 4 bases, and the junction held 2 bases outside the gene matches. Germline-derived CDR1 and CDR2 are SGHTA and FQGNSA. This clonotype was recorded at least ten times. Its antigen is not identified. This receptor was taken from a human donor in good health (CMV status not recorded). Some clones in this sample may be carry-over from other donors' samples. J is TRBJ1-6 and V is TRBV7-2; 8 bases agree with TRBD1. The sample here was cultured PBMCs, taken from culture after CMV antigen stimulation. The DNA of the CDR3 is TGTGCCAGCAGCTTAGCGCAGGGGGCGTATAATTCACCCCTCCACTTT. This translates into CASSLAQGAYNSPLHF.